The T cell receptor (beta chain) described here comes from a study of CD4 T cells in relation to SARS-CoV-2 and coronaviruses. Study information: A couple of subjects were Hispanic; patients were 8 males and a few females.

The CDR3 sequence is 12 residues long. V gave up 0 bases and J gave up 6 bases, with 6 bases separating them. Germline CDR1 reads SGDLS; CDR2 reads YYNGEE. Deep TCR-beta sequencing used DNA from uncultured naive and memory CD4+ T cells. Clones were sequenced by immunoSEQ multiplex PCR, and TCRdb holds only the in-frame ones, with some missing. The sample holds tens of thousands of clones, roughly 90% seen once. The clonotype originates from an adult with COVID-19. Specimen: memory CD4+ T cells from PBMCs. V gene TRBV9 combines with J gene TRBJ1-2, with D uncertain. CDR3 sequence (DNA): TGTGCCAGCAGCGTAGAAGGGCATGGCTACACCTTC. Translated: CASSVEGHGYTF. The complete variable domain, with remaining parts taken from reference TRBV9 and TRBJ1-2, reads DSGVTQTPKHLITATGQRVTLRCSPRSGDLSVYWYQQSLDQGLQFLIQYYNGEERAKGNILERFSAQQFPDLHSELNLSSLELGDSALYFCASSVEGHGYTFGSGTRLTVV.